Listed below are T cell receptor beta chains from one sample, sequenced in a study of T-cell reconstitution after alpha-beta-depleted transplantation in children. TCRdb ran MiXCR on the PCR reads and lists one entry per CDR3 protein. The sample has about 470,000 distinct CDR3 sequences, roughly 44% seen once. The sample consisted of PBMCs, taken before TCRalphabeta/CD19-depleted stem cell transplant. These receptors were collected from a girl aged 2-9 years with aplastic anemia, due to receive a stem cell transplant. Each CDR3 is given with its conserved first and last residue. Fields, in order: V gene, clone size, J gene, D gene, CDR3 DNA, CDR3 protein. D genes are given only for firm matches. A clone size is listed for some rows: how often the clone was seen (once, few, many), or a class if it is expanded.

v_gene: TRBV20-1
abundance: .
j_gene: TRBJ2-1
d_gene: TRBD2
CDR3nt: TGCAGTGCTAACGGGAGGGAGGACTACAATGAGCAGTTCTTC
CDR3aa: CSANGREDYNEQFF

v_gene: TRBV20-1
abundance: few
j_gene: TRBJ1-1
d_gene: TRBD1
CDR3nt: TGCAGTGCTGCTTTTCAGGGGGTAGTAGGTAGTTGGACTGAAGCTTTCTTT
CDR3aa: CSAAFQGVVGSWTEAFF

v_gene: TRBV20-1
abundance: .
j_gene: TRBJ2-7
d_gene: TRBD1
CDR3nt: TGCAGTGCTAGAGCCCTGGACAGGGGGGGAGAGCAGTACTTC
CDR3aa: CSARALDRGGEQYF

v_gene: TRBV7-6
abundance: .
j_gene: TRBJ2-5
d_gene: TRBD2
CDR3nt: TGTGCCAGCAGCTTTGGGCCTAGCGGGGGGCTGGAGACCCAGTACTTC
CDR3aa: CASSFGPSGGLETQYF

v_gene: TRBV27
abundance: .
j_gene: TRBJ2-7
d_gene: TRBD1
CDR3nt: TGTGCCAGCAGTTTATCGGTCTACCGGGACAGAGCCTACGAGCAGTACTTC
CDR3aa: CASSLSVYRDRAYEQYF

v_gene: TRBV18
abundance: .
j_gene: TRBJ2-3
d_gene: TRBD2
CDR3nt: TGTGCCAGCTCACCACTGGGCCTAGCGGGAGTGGCAGATACGCAGTATTTT
CDR3aa: CASSPLGLAGVADTQYF

v_gene: TRBV20-1
abundance: .
j_gene: TRBJ2-1
d_gene: TRBD1
CDR3nt: TGCAGTGCTATTATGGGACAGGTGATTTACAATGAGCAGTTCTTC
CDR3aa: CSAIMGQVIYNEQFF

v_gene: TRBV19
abundance: .
j_gene: TRBJ2-6
d_gene: .
CDR3nt: TGTGCCAGTAGTATAGCGGTCGGAGTGGGGGCCAACGTCCTGACTTTC
CDR3aa: CASSIAVGVGANVLTF

v_gene: TRBV29-1
abundance: few
j_gene: TRBJ2-1
d_gene: .
CDR3nt: TGCGGTATAGGGGGACAACGATACAATGAGCAGTTCTTC
CDR3aa: CGIGGQRYNEQFF

v_gene: TRBV27
abundance: .
j_gene: TRBJ1-5
d_gene: .
CDR3nt: TGTGCCAGCAGCCCCCGGGGGAACATTGGCAATCAGCCCCAGCATTTT
CDR3aa: CASSPRGNIGNQPQHF

v_gene: TRBV12-3/TRBV12-4
abundance: once
j_gene: TRBJ1-6
d_gene: .
CDR3nt: TGTGCCAGCAGCCAAGGGGGTTTGGGTTCACCCCTCCACTTT
CDR3aa: CASSQGGLGSPLHF

v_gene: TRBV12-3/TRBV12-4
abundance: .
j_gene: TRBJ2-4
d_gene: .
CDR3nt: TGTGCCAGCAGTTCTGGGATAAACATTCAGTACTTC
CDR3aa: CASSSGINIQYF

v_gene: TRBV7-8
abundance: many
j_gene: TRBJ1-2
d_gene: TRBD1
CDR3nt: TGTGCCAGCAGCTTAACCCAACTCAGGGGGAACTATGGCTACACCTTC
CDR3aa: CASSLTQLRGNYGYTF

v_gene: TRBV20-1
abundance: many
j_gene: TRBJ2-7
d_gene: .
CDR3nt: TGCAGTGCTAGAACTGGATCCTACGAGCAGTACTTC
CDR3aa: CSARTGSYEQYF

v_gene: TRBV5-1
abundance: .
j_gene: TRBJ2-1
d_gene: .
CDR3nt: TGCGCCAGCAGCGCCGGGACCAACTCCTACAATGAGCAGTTCTTC
CDR3aa: CASSAGTNSYNEQFF

v_gene: TRBV27
abundance: .
j_gene: TRBJ2-7
d_gene: TRBD2
CDR3nt: TGTGCCAGCAGCGGAATTCGGGGGTACACTAGCGGGATCCCCAGTTACTACGAGCAGTACTTC
CDR3aa: CASSGIRGYTSGIPSYYEQYF

v_gene: TRBV5-1
abundance: many
j_gene: TRBJ1-5
d_gene: TRBD1
CDR3nt: TGCGCCAGCAGCTTGTCGGCCCTGGATAAGACAGGGGGTCAGCCCCAGCATTTT
CDR3aa: CASSLSALDKTGGQPQHF

v_gene: TRBV5-6
abundance: .
j_gene: TRBJ1-2
d_gene: TRBD1
CDR3nt: TGTGCCAGCGTTAGGGGACAGCTCTTCTATGGCTACACCTTC
CDR3aa: CASVRGQLFYGYTF

v_gene: TRBV4-1
abundance: once
j_gene: TRBJ2-1
d_gene: .
CDR3nt: TGCGCCAGCAGCCAAGATTCGCAGGCCTCTGCACCGATCTCCTACAATGAGCAGTTCTTC
CDR3aa: CASSQDSQASAPISYNEQFF

v_gene: TRBV7-9
abundance: .
j_gene: TRBJ1-1
d_gene: .
CDR3nt: TGTGCCAGCAGCCCCAATAGAGGGGGGAACACTGAAGCTTTCTTT
CDR3aa: CASSPNRGGNTEAFF

v_gene: TRBV20-1
abundance: .
j_gene: TRBJ1-1
d_gene: .
CDR3nt: TGCAGTGCTAAAGTCGCGGGAGCCATGAACACTGAAGCTTTCTTT
CDR3aa: CSAKVAGAMNTEAFF

v_gene: TRBV12-3/TRBV12-4
abundance: .
j_gene: TRBJ2-6
d_gene: .
CDR3nt: TGTGCCAGCAGGGACAGTATCTCTGGGGCCAACGTCCTGACTTTC
CDR3aa: CASRDSISGANVLTF

v_gene: TRBV6-1
abundance: .
j_gene: TRBJ2-7
d_gene: .
CDR3nt: TGTGCCAGCAGCCTATCGGCAGGGCTATACGAGCAGTACTTC
CDR3aa: CASSLSAGLYEQYF

v_gene: TRBV11-2
abundance: few
j_gene: TRBJ2-6
d_gene: .
CDR3nt: TGTGCCAGCAGCCCCGGTGGAGCAGGTTACTCTGGGGCCAACGTCCTGACTTTC
CDR3aa: CASSPGGAGYSGANVLTF

v_gene: TRBV7-2
abundance: few
j_gene: TRBJ2-1
d_gene: .
CDR3nt: TGTGCCAGCAGCTCGGGCCGGTTGACATACAATGAGCAGTTCTTC
CDR3aa: CASSSGRLTYNEQFF

v_gene: TRBV7-2
abundance: few
j_gene: TRBJ2-2
d_gene: .
CDR3nt: TGTGCCAGCAGCTCCGGGACCCTGAACACCGGGGAGCTGTTTTTT
CDR3aa: CASSSGTLNTGELFF

v_gene: TRBV4-2
abundance: many
j_gene: TRBJ1-1
d_gene: .
CDR3nt: TGTGCCAGCAGCTCTAAATTCAAGGGAGAGGGGAACACTGAAGCTTTCTTT
CDR3aa: CASSSKFKGEGNTEAFF

v_gene: TRBV28
abundance: few
j_gene: TRBJ1-5
d_gene: .
CDR3nt: TGTGCCAGCACTCTCCCCTCGGGCAGAGGCAGCAATCAGCCCCAGCATTTT
CDR3aa: CASTLPSGRGSNQPQHF

v_gene: TRBV14
abundance: .
j_gene: TRBJ1-1
d_gene: TRBD1
CDR3nt: TGTGCCAGCAGCCCATCTGGTGCGGGACAGGCCCTGAACACTGAAGCTTTCTTT
CDR3aa: CASSPSGAGQALNTEAFF

v_gene: TRBV27
abundance: .
j_gene: TRBJ2-7
d_gene: .
CDR3nt: TGTGCCAGCAGTTTACGGGCGGGCTACGAGCAGTACTTC
CDR3aa: CASSLRAGYEQYF

v_gene: TRBV12-3/TRBV12-4
abundance: .
j_gene: TRBJ2-1
d_gene: TRBD1
CDR3nt: TGTGCCAGCAGTAGACTACAGGGGGCTACCTCAGGGAATGAGCAGTTCTTC
CDR3aa: CASSRLQGATSGNEQFF

v_gene: TRBV6-5
abundance: .
j_gene: TRBJ2-1
d_gene: .
CDR3nt: TGTGCCAGCAGGGCTAGGACCGCCGAGATCTTC
CDR3aa: CASRARTAEIF

v_gene: TRBV28
abundance: few
j_gene: TRBJ2-5
d_gene: .
CDR3nt: TGTGCCAGCAGCCTAGATGCCAGGGGATGGGGGCAAGAGACCCAGTACTTC
CDR3aa: CASSLDARGWGQETQYF

v_gene: TRBV19
abundance: few
j_gene: TRBJ2-3
d_gene: .
CDR3nt: TGTGCCAGTAGTGGGATTGGAAGGCCAGATACGCAGTATTTT
CDR3aa: CASSGIGRPDTQYF

v_gene: TRBV20-1
abundance: .
j_gene: TRBJ2-1
d_gene: TRBD2
CDR3nt: TGCAGTGCTCCCGGGACTAGCGGATGGAGCTCCTACAATGAGCAGTTCTTC
CDR3aa: CSAPGTSGWSSYNEQFF

v_gene: TRBV6-2/TRBV6-3
abundance: .
j_gene: TRBJ2-3
d_gene: TRBD2
CDR3nt: TGTGCCAGCAGTTACTCGAATTCCGGGAGGGCCTCAAACGTACGCACAGATACGCAGTATTTT
CDR3aa: CASSYSNSGRASNVRTDTQYF

v_gene: TRBV15
abundance: .
j_gene: TRBJ1-4
d_gene: .
CDR3nt: TGTGCCACCAGCAGTCTCAATAGGGACGGGAGTGCAAGACTGTTTTTT
CDR3aa: CATSSLNRDGSARLFF

v_gene: TRBV10-3
abundance: .
j_gene: TRBJ2-1
d_gene: TRBD2
CDR3nt: TGTGCCATCAGTGAGTGGACTAGCGGGAGAAGGTACAATGAGCAGTTCTTC
CDR3aa: CAISEWTSGRRYNEQFF

v_gene: TRBV7-8
abundance: few
j_gene: TRBJ2-1
d_gene: TRBD2
CDR3nt: TGTGCCAGCAGCTTAGGGCCAGCGGGAGGGGACAATGAGCAGTTCTTC
CDR3aa: CASSLGPAGGDNEQFF

v_gene: TRBV23-1
abundance: few
j_gene: TRBJ2-1
d_gene: .
CDR3nt: TGCGCCAGCAGTCAATCGAGGACTAGGGGGGACAATGAGCAGTTCTTC
CDR3aa: CASSQSRTRGDNEQFF

v_gene: TRBV28
abundance: .
j_gene: TRBJ1-2
d_gene: .
CDR3nt: TGTGCCAGCAGTCCACCGGCGCAGCTAGGAGGCTACACCTTC
CDR3aa: CASSPPAQLGGYTF

v_gene: TRBV7-2
abundance: many
j_gene: TRBJ2-1
d_gene: TRBD2
CDR3nt: TGTGCCAGCAGCTTAGCCCCGGCTAGCGGGAAGAGTGAGCAGTTCTTC
CDR3aa: CASSLAPASGKSEQFF

v_gene: TRBV6-5
abundance: few
j_gene: TRBJ2-1
d_gene: .
CDR3nt: TGTGCCAGCAGTTACGCGGGGGGGACAGGGGCCTCCTACAATGAGCAGTTCTTC
CDR3aa: CASSYAGGTGASYNEQFF

v_gene: TRBV5-1
abundance: few
j_gene: TRBJ1-6
d_gene: .
CDR3nt: TGCGCCAGCAACGACCAGGGGTCCGGTTCACCCCTCCACTTT
CDR3aa: CASNDQGSGSPLHF

v_gene: TRBV6-6
abundance: few
j_gene: TRBJ1-1
d_gene: TRBD1
CDR3nt: TGTGCCAGCGGCCGCGACAGGGTCACTGAAGCTTTCTTT
CDR3aa: CASGRDRVTEAFF

v_gene: TRBV5-1
abundance: .
j_gene: TRBJ1-5
d_gene: .
CDR3nt: TGCGCCAGCAGCTCGACGGGACAACCGCCGGGTCAGCCCCAGCATTTT
CDR3aa: CASSSTGQPPGQPQHF

v_gene: TRBV6-1
abundance: many
j_gene: TRBJ1-3
d_gene: .
CDR3nt: TGTGCCAGCAGTACGAAGACAGGAGGATCTGGAAACACCATATATTTT
CDR3aa: CASSTKTGGSGNTIYF

v_gene: TRBV12-3/TRBV12-4
abundance: many
j_gene: TRBJ2-2
d_gene: .
CDR3nt: TGTGCCAGCAGATATTCCGGGGAGCTGTTTTTT
CDR3aa: CASRYSGELFF

v_gene: TRBV12-3/TRBV12-4
abundance: few
j_gene: TRBJ2-7
d_gene: TRBD1
CDR3nt: TGTGCCAGCAGCCACCGGGACAGGGGGCTGTACGAGCAGTACTTC
CDR3aa: CASSHRDRGLYEQYF

v_gene: TRBV7-2
abundance: .
j_gene: TRBJ1-4
d_gene: .
CDR3nt: TGTGCCAGCAGCTTTATACGGGGGCGCGGTGAAAAACTGTTTTTT
CDR3aa: CASSFIRGRGEKLFF

v_gene: TRBV7-6
abundance: .
j_gene: TRBJ2-3
d_gene: TRBD2
CDR3nt: TGTGCCAGCAGCCCTGGACTAGCGGGGGGGCCTGATACGCAGTATTTT
CDR3aa: CASSPGLAGGPDTQYF

v_gene: TRBV29-1
abundance: .
j_gene: TRBJ2-7
d_gene: .
CDR3nt: TGCAGCGTTGAGATTGGACCCTCCACGGGGGTATACTTC
CDR3aa: CSVEIGPSTGVYF

v_gene: TRBV15
abundance: once
j_gene: TRBJ2-2
d_gene: TRBD2
CDR3nt: TGTGCCACCAGCAGGGCACTAGCGGAGATGGGGACCGGGGAGCTGTTTTTT
CDR3aa: CATSRALAEMGTGELFF

v_gene: TRBV7-6
abundance: .
j_gene: TRBJ2-3
d_gene: TRBD2
CDR3nt: TGTGCCAGCAGCAATAGAGCGGGGGGGCTGCTCGATACGCAGTATTTT
CDR3aa: CASSNRAGGLLDTQYF